These T cell receptor beta chains were read from a single sample in a study of beta chain features in type 1 diabetes. Measured with immunoSEQ multiplex PCR; TCRdb has only the in-frame clones, and not every one. The sample has 350,000 to 450,000 clones, 11% to 15% seen once. The sample consisted of naive CD4+ T cells from blood. All receptors come from a man between 25 and 39 years old in good health. CDR3s include the opening cysteine and the closing phenylalanine or tryptophan. Each record gives: V gene, clone size, D gene, J gene, CDR3 protein, CDR3 DNA. The D gene is left open where the match is weak. Size is omitted from some rows. Given values are once, few, many or a class for expanded clones.

>TRBV28|few|-|TRBJ1-5
CASSFPAQPQHF
TGTGCCAGCAGTTTCCCTGCTCAGCCCCAGCATTTT
>TRBV7-8|once|TRBD1|TRBJ2-1
CASSSYTGARLNEQFF
TGTGCCAGCAGCTCATATACAGGGGCCAGACTCAATGAGCAGTTCTTC
>TRBV9|-|TRBD1|TRBJ1-5
CASSLTGRVNQPQHF
TGTGCCAGCAGCCTGACAGGGAGGGTCAATCAGCCCCAGCATTTT
>TRBV27|few|-|TRBJ2-5
CASRSHGVMTLFSQETQYF
TGTGCCAGCAGAAGTCATGGAGTCATGACCCTTTTCTCCCAAGAGACCCAGTACTTC
>TRBV29-1|few|-|TRBJ1-1
CSVGTDREAFF
TGCAGCGTTGGGACGGACCGTGAAGCTTTCTTT
>TRBV25-1|few|TRBD1|TRBJ1-4
CATGTGLTEKLFF
TGTGCCACTGGGACAGGGTTAACCGAAAAACTGTTTTTT
>TRBV4-3|few|-|TRBJ2-1
CASSQGNLASYNEQFF
TGCGCCAGCAGCCAAGGCAACCTAGCTTCCTACAATGAGCAGTTCTTC
>TRBV7-9|-|-|TRBJ2-3
CASSSLQRYTDTQYF
TGTGCCAGCAGCTCCCTCCAGCGGTACACAGATACGCAGTATTTT
>TRBV7-2|-|-|TRBJ2-7
CASSPTGNEQYF
TGTGCCAGCAGTCCCACAGGGAACGAGCAGTACTTC
>TRBV30|many|-|TRBJ2-5
CAWSALDSGTQYF
TGTGCCTGGAGTGCCCTGGACAGTGGGACCCAGTACTTC
>TRBV29-1|few|-|TRBJ2-1
CSVDIWADYNEQFF
TGCAGCGTTGATATATGGGCAGACTACAATGAGCAGTTCTTC
>TRBV18|-|-|TRBJ2-3
CASSPGGPTDTQYF
TGTGCCAGCTCACCAGGAGGGCCCACAGATACGCAGTATTTT
>TRBV7-8|-|-|TRBJ1-2
CASSLAPGVYGYTF
TGTGCCAGCAGCTTAGCGCCCGGGGTTTATGGCTACACCTTC
>TRBV5-1|-|TRBD1|TRBJ2-1
CASSLDRDVGEQFF
TGCGCCAGCAGCCTGGACAGGGACGTCGGTGAGCAGTTCTTC
>TRBV29-1|-|TRBD1|TRBJ2-7
CSVRSRGRGEQYF
TGCAGCGTTAGATCCAGGGGGCGGGGCGAGCAGTACTTC
>TRBV30|-|-|TRBJ2-5
CAWSRENQETQYF
TGTGCCTGGAGTCGGGAGAACCAAGAGACCCAGTACTTC
>TRBV19|few|-|TRBJ1-2
CASSRRGGRAYGYTF
TGTGCCAGTAGCCGCCGCGGAGGGAGGGCCTATGGCTACACCTTC
>TRBV30|-|-|TRBJ2-1
CAWSSGLREQFF
TGTGCCTGGAGTTCGGGGCTCAGGGAGCAGTTCTTC
>TRBV30|-|TRBD2|TRBJ2-1
CAWRTGTSRNEQFF
TGTGCCTGGAGAACCGGGACTAGCAGAAATGAGCAGTTCTTC
>TRBV19|-|TRBD1|TRBJ2-1
CASSSSDRNPDNEQFF
TGTGCCAGTAGTTCCTCGGACAGGAACCCCGACAATGAGCAGTTCTTC
>TRBV5-6|few|TRBD2|TRBJ2-1
CASSSTTSGGPEFF
TGTGCCAGCAGTTCTACGACTAGCGGGGGGCCGGAGTTCTTC
>TRBV7-2|few|-|TRBJ2-3
CASSLVGSTDTQYF
TGTGCCAGCAGCTTAGTAGGTAGCACAGATACGCAGTATTTT
>TRBV30|few|-|TRBJ2-1
CAWSLGLPPGEFF
TGTGCCTGGAGTTTAGGACTACCGCCTGGAGAGTTCTTC
>TRBV5-4|-|TRBD1|TRBJ2-1
CASSPWTGDNEQFF
TGTGCCAGCAGCCCCTGGACAGGCGACAATGAGCAGTTCTTC
>TRBV7-2|-|-|TRBJ2-3
CASSFYSTDTQYF
TGTGCCAGCAGCTTCTACTCCACAGATACGCAGTATTTT
>TRBV7-2|-|-|TRBJ2-1
CASSLGGGRYNEQFF
TGTGCCAGCAGCTTAGGCGGGGGCCGGTACAATGAGCAGTTCTTC
>TRBV7-2|few|-|TRBJ1-5
CASSLEDLQPQHF
TGTGCCAGCAGCTTAGAGGATCTTCAACCCCAGCATTTT
>TRBV9|-|-|TRBJ2-3
CASSVPSLGTSDTQYF
TGTGCCAGCAGCGTACCGTCCCTCGGCACCAGCGATACGCAGTATTTT
>TRBV27|few|-|TRBJ1-2
CASSSWGYGYTF
TGTGCCAGCAGTTCGTGGGGGTATGGCTACACCTTC
>TRBV7-9|few|TRBD1|TRBJ1-5
CASGRDRPQHF
TGTGCCAGCGGCCGGGACAGGCCCCAGCATTTT
>TRBV7-9|-|-|TRBJ2-1
CASSLRMSETGQFF
TGTGCCAGCAGCTTAAGGATGTCGGAAACAGGGCAGTTCTTC
>TRBV10-3|-|TRBD1|TRBJ2-5
CAISESSGRGLQETQYF
TGTGCCATCAGTGAATCAAGTGGCAGGGGGCTCCAAGAGACCCAGTACTTC
>TRBV18|few|-|TRBJ2-3
CASSPLASRVGGDTQYF
TGTGCCAGCTCACCACTTGCTAGTCGGGTCGGTGGAGATACGCAGTATTTT
>TRBV29-1|few|-|TRBJ1-1
CSVYQPRGEAFF
TGCAGCGTATACCAACCCAGAGGTGAAGCTTTCTTT
>TRBV29-1|few|TRBD1|TRBJ1-2
CSAGTGGLYGYTF
TGCAGCGCAGGGACAGGGGGCTTGTATGGCTACACCTTC
>TRBV2|few|-|TRBJ2-7
CASSTRDNSYEQYF
TGTGCCAGCAGTACCCGGGACAACTCCTACGAGCAGTACTTC
>TRBV20-1|few|-|TRBJ1-2
CSASSGGYTF
TGCAGTGCTAGTTCAGGAGGCTACACCTTC
>TRBV7-9|-|-|TRBJ2-1
CASSARSNEQFF
TGTGCCAGCAGCGCCCGGAGCAATGAGCAGTTCTTC
>TRBV4-3|-|-|TRBJ1-4
CASSQALNEKLFF
TGCGCCAGCAGCCAGGCCCTTAATGAAAAACTGTTTTTT
>TRBV10-3|-|-|TRBJ2-6
CASGSSGANVLTF
TGTGCCAGTGGGAGCTCTGGGGCCAACGTCCTGACTTTC
>TRBV4-1|-|-|TRBJ1-1
CASSQDLKGSNTEAFF
TGCGCCAGCAGCCAAGATTTGAAGGGCTCCAACACTGAAGCTTTCTTT
>TRBV5-4|few|-|TRBJ1-3
CASRGDSGNTIYF
TGTGCCAGCAGGGGGGACTCTGGAAACACCATATATTTT
>TRBV30|-|-|TRBJ2-6
CAWSVRQTISGANVLTF
TGTGCCTGGAGTGTCAGACAGACCATCTCTGGGGCCAACGTCCTGACTTTC
>TRBV7-9|-|-|TRBJ1-2
CASTSAVASPYGYTF
TGTGCCAGCACCTCAGCGGTGGCGTCACCCTATGGCTACACCTTC
>TRBV7-2|-|-|TRBJ2-1
CASSFPGINEQFF
TGTGCCAGCAGCTTCCCAGGGATCAATGAGCAGTTCTTC
>TRBV9|-|TRBD1|TRBJ1-1
CASSGRDRRMNTEAFF
TGTGCCAGCAGCGGCCGGGACAGGAGAATGAACACTGAAGCTTTCTTT
>TRBV9|-|-|TRBJ1-1
CASSVSSGNTEAFF
TGTGCCAGCAGCGTGTCCTCCGGGAACACTGAAGCTTTCTTT
>TRBV20-1|-|TRBD1|TRBJ2-3
CSASDRGTQYF
TGCAGTGCTAGTGACAGGGGTACGCAGTATTTT
>TRBV30|-|-|TRBJ2-3
CAWSVRVPDTQYF
TGTGCCTGGAGTGTACGGGTCCCAGATACGCAGTATTTT